The source of this TCR beta chain is a study of regulatory T cells in long-lasting Graves disease. On the study more broadly: Over 5 years on antithyroid drugs plus positive TSH receptor antibodies marked Graves' disease as persistent. Study outcomes and limitations: TCR diversity in persistent Graves' patients was below that of newly diagnosed ones.

Many counts were recorded for this clonotype. The antigen remains undetermined. Time point defined: persistent/refractory GD, antithyroid drugs over 5 years with positive TRAb. Scientists built the TCR library using RNA that was extracted from PBMCs. Building of the TCR beta libraries involved iRepertoire HTBI primers and Arm-PCR of CDR3 regions. Using its own MiXCR run on the multiplex PCR reads, TCRdb lists one record per CDR3 protein. The sample lists 500,000 to 800,000 distinct CDR3 sequences, about 30% seen once, with under 55% in the top ten. The sequence was collected from a female donor with Graves disease. The starting material was peripheral blood mononuclear cells (PBMCs), obtained when the disease was refractory, from a patient treated with antithyroid drugs.

The CDR3 nucleotides are TGTGCCAGCAGGGAACACCGGGACAGGAGTACCTACGAGCAGTACTTC. Its protein product is CASREHRDRSTYEQYF. The chain is built from TRBV2 and TRBJ2-7; 8 bases align to TRBD1. Germline V gives CDR1 SNHLY, CDR2 FYNNEI. This CDR3 comprises 16 residues. J lost 2 bases, V lost 6 bases, and 12 bases had no gene match.